These T cell receptor beta chains were read from a single sample in a study of radiation and T cells in renal cell carcinoma. Using immunoSEQ multiplex PCR, the repertoire was profiled, and TCRdb retains in-frame clones only, with some absent. The sample lists about 130,000 clones, 82% occurring once. Sequencing used blood, obtained from a patient whose treatment included radiotherapy and nephrectomy. These receptors all come from a woman in her fifties or sixties with renal cell carcinoma. CDR3s include the opening cysteine and the closing phenylalanine or tryptophan. The D gene is left open where the match is weak. A clone size is listed for some rows: how often the clone was seen (once, few, many), or a class if it is expanded.

TGTGCCAGCAGACCCGGGACAGGGTTAAGCAATCAGCCCCAGCATTTT CASRPGTGLSNQPQHF TRBV27 - TRBD1 TRBJ1-5
TGTGCCAGCAGTGAATATAAGGGAGAGAATTCACCCCTCCACTTT CASSEYKGENSPLHF TRBV25-1 - - TRBJ1-6
TGTGCCAGCAGTACCTCCGGGACGTCCAATCAGCCCCAGCATTTT CASSTSGTSNQPQHF TRBV2 - - TRBJ1-5
TGTGCCAGCAGTTTCTGGGGGACAGGGGACGAAAAACTGTTTTTT CASSFWGTGDEKLFF TRBV27 many TRBD1 TRBJ1-4
TGTGCCAGCAGTTTAGGACCATTTAGCAATCAGCCCCAGCATTTT CASSLGPFSNQPQHF TRBV28 many - TRBJ1-5
TGTGCTAGCAGTATCGGGGGGGGCGACGAGACCCAGTACTTC CASSIGGGDETQYF TRBV7-7 - TRBD2 TRBJ2-5
TGTGCCAGCAGTGTTGTGAGCGGGGGCCCCACAGATACGCAGTATTTT CASSVVSGGPTDTQYF TRBV6-1 once TRBD2 TRBJ2-3
TGTGCCAGCAGCCCCCTGAGGGGGATTGGCTACACCTTC CASSPLRGIGYTF TRBV7-9 - - TRBJ1-2
TGTGCCAGCAGTTTCATCGAACGGCGAGAGACCCAGTACTTC CASSFIERRETQYF TRBV27 - - TRBJ2-5
TGTGCCAGCAGCTTGGGTGTGGTTAGCTACACCTTC CASSLGVVSYTF TRBV5-8 - - TRBJ1-2
TGTGCCAGCAGTCCTCGGACAGGGGGGTTCTACGAGCAGTACTTC CASSPRTGGFYEQYF TRBV28 few TRBD1 TRBJ2-7
TGTGCCAGCAGCCAGACAGGGGGCGGAGAGACCCAGTACTTC CASSQTGGGETQYF TRBV9 once TRBD1 TRBJ2-5
TGTGCCTGGGCCACGTACACTACTGAAAAACTGTTTTTT CAWATYTTEKLFF TRBV30 - - TRBJ1-4
TGTGCCAGCAGCTTCAGTGGGGTAGAGGGCCATAAGTACTTC CASSFSGVEGHKYF TRBV4-2 few - TRBJ2-7
TGTGCCAGCAGTTCCCCGGGACAACAAGAGACCCAGTACTTC CASSSPGQQETQYF TRBV6-6 once - TRBJ2-5
TGTGCCAGCTCCCCGGTGGGGACGAATAATTCACCCCTCCACTTT CASSPVGTNNSPLHF TRBV18 - - TRBJ1-6
TGTGCCAGCAGCTTGAAGACAGGGGGCGGCTACGAGCAGTACTTC CASSLKTGGGYEQYF TRBV5-4 - TRBD1 TRBJ2-7
TGTGCCTGGAGATTAGCGGGAGGGGGGACAGATACGCAGTATTTT CAWRLAGGGTDTQYF TRBV30 - TRBD2 TRBJ2-3
TGTGCCAGCAGCCCCGGGACATTCACCTACAATGAGCAGTTCTTC CASSPGTFTYNEQFF TRBV11-2 - - TRBJ2-1
TGTGCCAGCAGCGTAGGGGGACAGGGGGTCGTTAAGACCCAGTACTTC CASSVGGQGVVKTQYF TRBV9 - TRBD1 TRBJ2-5
TGTGCCAGTTCCGGAGGGTTGGGCACTGAAGCTTTCTTT CASSGGLGTEAFF TRBV19 many - TRBJ1-1
TGTGCCAGCAGCCAGTCGAGGGGAGAGCAGTACTTC CASSQSRGEQYF TRBV4-2 once - TRBJ2-7
TGCGCCAGCAGCCAAGGATGGAGTGAGAACACTGAAGCTTTCTTT CASSQGWSENTEAFF TRBV4-1 - - TRBJ1-1
TGTGCCAGCAGCCCATGGGGGGGGTCCTACAATGAGCAGTTCTTC CASSPWGGSYNEQFF TRBV14 - TRBD2 TRBJ2-1
TGTGCCAGCAGTTACTCGGGAGGGGTCAACACTGAAGCTTTCTTT CASSYSGGVNTEAFF TRBV6-5 - - TRBJ1-1
TGTGCCAGCAGCTTAGGAGAGGGGAAGGGGCCCCAGCATTTT CASSLGEGKGPQHF TRBV7-6 few - TRBJ1-5
TGTGCCAGCAGGTTCTCGGGACAGGGGGATGAGCAGTACTTC CASRFSGQGDEQYF TRBV28 - TRBD1 TRBJ2-7
TGTGCCATCAGTGAAAGGACAGGGGGCGGTGGCTACACCTTC CAISERTGGGGYTF TRBV10-3 - TRBD1 TRBJ1-2
TGCGCCAGCAGCCAAGAATTCGGGGATGTCAATGGCTACACCTTC CASSQEFGDVNGYTF TRBV4-1 - - TRBJ1-2
TGTGCCAGCAGCTCCGGTCTCCGACTGACTCACAGCTTC CASSSGLRLTHSF TRBV7-9 many - TRBJ1-2
TGCGCCAGCAGCCAAGAAGTTGGTCTCTTCACCATATATTTT CASSQEVGLFTIYF TRBV4-1 - - TRBJ1-3
TGCGCCAGCAGCCCCGGACAGGGAGTACTCTACGAGCAGTACTTC CASSPGQGVLYEQYF TRBV4-1 - TRBD1 TRBJ2-7
TGTGCCAGCAGCTTGGCCCGCGGACAGGGCGATGGCTACACCTTC CASSLARGQGDGYTF TRBV5-4 - TRBD1 TRBJ1-2
TGTGCCAGCAGCGTAGGGGATGCGGACCAGCCCCAGCATTTT CASSVGDADQPQHF TRBV9 - - TRBJ1-5
TGTGCCAGCAGTGCGGGGGCTAGCACAGATACGCAGTATTTT CASSAGASTDTQYF TRBV2 - - TRBJ2-3
TGTGCCAGCAGCCCCAGGACAGGGGGTGGCTACACCTTC CASSPRTGGGYTF TRBV6-5 - TRBD1 TRBJ1-2
TGTGCCAGCAGCATGGGACAGGGAGCCTACACCTTC CASSMGQGAYTF TRBV7-9 - TRBD1 TRBJ1-2
TGTGCCAGCAGCCCCGGACAGGGGCACGAAGGCTACACCTTC CASSPGQGHEGYTF TRBV4-2 - TRBD1 TRBJ1-2
TGCGCCAGCAGCGCGGGGGGGACAGCGTCTAACTATGGCTACACCTTC CASSAGGTASNYGYTF TRBV5-1 - TRBD1 TRBJ1-2
TGTGCCAGCACCGGAGGGAGCAAAGAGACCCAGTACTTC CASTGGSKETQYF TRBV28 - - TRBJ2-5
TGTGCCAGCAGCCCCGGACTAGCGGGAGGGCCTCAAGAGACCCAGTACTTC CASSPGLAGGPQETQYF TRBV27 - TRBD2 TRBJ2-5
TGTGCCAGCAGTGAACTAAGTTCCACTTATCAGCCCCAGCATTTT CASSELSSTYQPQHF TRBV2 few - TRBJ1-5
TGCGCCAGCAGCCAAGACGGGGTTAGCAATCAGCCCCAGCATTTT CASSQDGVSNQPQHF TRBV4-1 - - TRBJ1-5
TGCGCCAGCAGCTTGTTTCGCAGGGGAGGAAAGTATGGCTACACCTTC CASSLFRRGGKYGYTF TRBV5-1 - - TRBJ1-2
TGTGCCAGCAGCTTAAGAGGGATTATAGGGGGCGCTGGGGCCAACGTCCTGACTTTC CASSLRGIIGGAGANVLTF TRBV7-9 - TRBD1 TRBJ2-6
TGTGCCAGCAGTGAACCCGGGACAGGGGTGGAGGAGACCCAGTACTTC CASSEPGTGVEETQYF TRBV2 - TRBD1 TRBJ2-5
TGCGCCAGCAGCTTGGGACGGGGGGCTCTTGATGAAAAACTGTTTTTT CASSLGRGALDEKLFF TRBV5-1 - - TRBJ1-4
TGTGCCAGCAGTTACTCAAGAGGGAACGAGCAGTACTTC CASSYSRGNEQYF TRBV6-5 - - TRBJ2-7